Listed below are T cell receptor beta chains from one sample, sequenced in a study of OX40 agonist ivuxolimab in advanced cancers. Measured with immunoSEQ multiplex PCR; TCRdb has only the in-frame clones, and not every one. The profile shows approximately 60,000 clones, about 87% of them singletons. This material consisted of CD4+ or CD8+ T cells sorted from blood, taken in a trial of the OX40 agonist ivuxolimab. These receptors were taken from an adult with an advanced solid tumor such as melanoma, head and neck, liver or kidney cancer. CDR3s include the opening cysteine and the closing phenylalanine or tryptophan. D genes are given only for firm matches. Expanded clones get a size class; other rows say once, few or many, or leave the size out.

>NA|TRBV4-1|TRBJ2-7|TRBD2
TGCGCCAGCAGCCAAGAGCTGGGACTAGCGGGGTGGGAGCAGTACTTC
CASSQELGLAGWEQYF
>NA|TRBV4-2|TRBJ2-2|NA
TGTGCCAGCAGCTCGACTGGCGACACCGGGGAGCTGTTTTTT
CASSSTGDTGELFF
>once|TRBV2|TRBJ2-6|NA
TGTGCCAGCAATAAACAGGGTTTATATGGGGCCAACGTCCTGACTTTC
CASNKQGLYGANVLTF
>NA|TRBV5-1|TRBJ2-7|NA
TGCGCCAGCAGCAGCAGACAGGCTCCTTACGAGCAGTACTTC
CASSSRQAPYEQYF
>NA|TRBV5-1|TRBJ1-5|NA
TGCGCCAGCAGCCCCGGGGGGGGTGATCAGCCCCAGCATTTT
CASSPGGGDQPQHF
>NA|TRBV29-1|TRBJ1-2|NA
TGCAGCGTTGACGGGGGGCAAAATGGCTACACCTTC
CSVDGGQNGYTF
>NA|TRBV6-4|TRBJ2-1|TRBD1
TGTGCCAGCATTCGGAAAACAGGGGTCTGTTACAATGAGCAGTTCTTC
CASIRKTGVCYNEQFF
>NA|TRBV5-4|TRBJ1-3|NA
TGTGCCAGCAGCTTGTACGGAAACACCATATATTTT
CASSLYGNTIYF
>NA|TRBV6-1|TRBJ2-3|NA
TGTGCCACCCTGAGAGCCGACACAGATACGCAGTATTTT
CATLRADTDTQYF
>NA|TRBV5-5|TRBJ2-7|NA
TGTGCCAGCAGCTTATCGGGGGCCCACGAGCAGCACTTC
CASSLSGAHEQHF
>NA|TRBV11-2|TRBJ2-1|NA
TGTGCCAGCAGCCCGGGCCTAGCCGTGTATGAGCAGTTCTTC
CASSPGLAVYEQFF
>NA|TRBV11-2|TRBJ1-4|TRBD1
TGTGCCAGCAGCTTCAGGGGGGCTAATGAAAAACTGTTTTTT
CASSFRGANEKLFF
>NA|TRBV10-3|TRBJ1-2|NA
TGTGCCATCAGTGAGTCGCAGGGTCTGTCTGGCTACACCTTC
CAISESQGLSGYTF
>NA|TRBV5-1|TRBJ1-1|NA
TGCGCCACCCGAACCACGGGGAACCCAGCGAGCACTGAAGCTTTCTTT
CATRTTGNPASTEAFF
>NA|TRBV6-1|TRBJ2-7|TRBD1
TGTGCCAGCCACCCCCGACAGGGATCCACCTACGAGCAGTACTTC
CASHPRQGSTYEQYF
>once|TRBV10-3|TRBJ2-1|TRBD2
TGTGCCATCAGAACTAGCGGAGACTACAATGAGCAGTTCTTC
CAIRTSGDYNEQFF
>NA|TRBV6-6|TRBJ2-5|NA
TGTGCCAGCAGCTCAGGGGAGACCCAGTACTTC
CASSSGETQYF
>NA|TRBV29-1|TRBJ1-1|NA
TGCAGCGTTGAAGTGATGCGGGACACTGAAGCTTTCTTT
CSVEVMRDTEAFF
>few|TRBV27|TRBJ1-5|NA
TGTGCCAGCAGTTTGGTGGGGGGGCTCGGCCAGCCCCAGCATTTT
CASSLVGGLGQPQHF
>few|TRBV5-4|TRBJ1-1|NA
TGTGCCAGCAGGACAATAATAGGGGGAAACACTGAAGCTTTCTTT
CASRTIIGGNTEAFF
>NA|TRBV6-6|TRBJ2-5|NA
TGTGCCAGCAGTTACAATGGGCCAGGGGAGACCCAGTACTTC
CASSYNGPGETQYF
>NA|TRBV6-1|TRBJ1-3|NA
TGTGCCAGCAGCTGGGATGCCGCTGACACCATATATTTT
CASSWDAADTIYF
>NA|TRBV4-1|TRBJ1-5|NA
TGCGCCAGCACCGCCACGGGGGCGGAACTACTAGGCCAGCCCCAGCATTTT
CASTATGAELLGQPQHF
>NA|TRBV5-8|TRBJ2-5|TRBD2
TGTGCCAGCAGCTTGTTCAGGCAGGGCTCGGGGGGCCAAGAGACCCAGTACTTC
CASSLFRQGSGGQETQYF
>NA|TRBV25-1|TRBJ2-5|NA
TGTGCCAGCAGTGAATATCGCGCAAAAGAGACCCAGTACTTC
CASSEYRAKETQYF
>once|TRBV29-1|TRBJ2-5|TRBD2
TGCAGCGTTGCCCCCGGGGGGGGAGGGGAGACCCAGTACTTC
CSVAPGGGGETQYF
>NA|TRBV5-1|TRBJ2-7|TRBD2
TGCGCCAGCAGCTGGGGAGGGGCGGCCTACGAGCAGTACTTC
CASSWGGAAYEQYF
>few|TRBV7-3|TRBJ2-7|TRBD2
TGTGCCAGCAGCTCCGGACTAGCGAGGGAGCAGTACTTC
CASSSGLAREQYF
>NA|TRBV6-5|TRBJ2-7|NA
TGTGCCAGCAGTTACTCGAGGGCTGGACAAACCTACGAGCAGTACTTC
CASSYSRAGQTYEQYF
>NA|TRBV7-3|TRBJ1-1|NA
TGTGCCAGCAGAAAGGGAACGAAAGGTGAAGCTTTCTTT
CASRKGTKGEAFF
>NA|TRBV14|TRBJ1-1|NA
TGTGCCAGCAGCCCCCCCCGCGCGGCAGGGGTTCTGAACACTGAAGCTTTCTTT
CASSPPRAAGVLNTEAFF
>NA|TRBV10-3|TRBJ1-2|TRBD1
TGTGCCATCAGGATCCACCGGGACAGGGATTCAGGCTACACCTTC
CAIRIHRDRDSGYTF
>NA|TRBV6-6|TRBJ1-2|TRBD1
TGTGCCAGCAGCCCCGGACGAGACAGGGTCTATGGCTACACCTTC
CASSPGRDRVYGYTF
>once|TRBV5-1|TRBJ2-3|TRBD2
TGCGCCAGCAGCACGGGACTAGCGGGGGGAACAGATACGCAGTATTTT
CASSTGLAGGTDTQYF
>NA|TRBV28|TRBJ1-5|TRBD1
TGTGCCAGCAGGACAGGGTCTCAGCCCCAGCATTTT
CASRTGSQPQHF
>NA|TRBV23-1|TRBJ1-6|NA
TGCGCCAGCAGTCAATCGGGCAGGCGAACCTATAATTCACCCCTCCACTTT
CASSQSGRRTYNSPLHF
>NA|TRBV11-2|TRBJ1-1|NA
TGTGCCAGCAGCTCAGGATCCGGGCCTGCAGACACTGAAGCTTTCTTT
CASSSGSGPADTEAFF
>NA|TRBV18|TRBJ1-2|NA
TGTGCCAGCTCACCAGCAGGGGAATATGGCTACACCTTC
CASSPAGEYGYTF
>NA|TRBV27|TRBJ2-1|NA
TGTGCCAGCAGTTTATCGTTTGGGGGGTACTCCTACAATGAGCAGTTCTTC
CASSLSFGGYSYNEQFF
>few|TRBV7-9|TRBJ2-5|TRBD2
TGTGCCAGCAGCTTAGTTCTAGCGGGAGAGACCCAGTACTTC
CASSLVLAGETQYF
>NA|TRBV11-3|TRBJ2-2|TRBD2
TGTGCCAGCAGCTTATTCGGGGGGACTAACACCGGGGAGCTGTTTTTT
CASSLFGGTNTGELFF
>few|TRBV28|TRBJ2-6|TRBD1
TGTGCCAGCAGTTCCGGGACAGGGCTATCTGGGGCCAACGTCCTGACTTTC
CASSSGTGLSGANVLTF
>NA|TRBV27|TRBJ1-1|TRBD1
TGTGCCAGCATGCGGGGACAGGGGAACACTGAAGCTTTCTTT
CASMRGQGNTEAFF